These 18 T cell receptor beta chains were all obtained from the same sample, sequenced in a study of blood T cell repertoires in COVID-19. The method was immunoSEQ multiplex PCR; TCRdb's version includes in-frame clones alone and lacks a portion of them. The sample holds roughly 64,000 clones; approximately 92% are singletons and the top ten take 9% to 9.5%. What was sequenced was peripheral blood. These receptors all stem from a woman aged 80 or over with active COVID-19.

V is TRBV3-1 (or the pseudogene TRBV3-2) and J is TRBJ2-5; D not resolved. V lost 2 bases and J lost 5, with 12 bases in between. This CDR3 is 14 amino acids long. Germline CDR1 LGHDT, CDR2 YNNKEL (reference sequence). The DNA of the CDR3 is TGTGCCAGCAGCCAAAATTTTAACTCGGAGACCCAGTACTTC. Its protein product is CASSQNFNSETQYF.

This chain connects TRBV7-9 to TRBJ2-7, with 14 bases fitting TRBD2. CDR3 length: 18 amino acids. V dropped 3 bases and J dropped 7; count of bases not matched to a gene: 14. The germline CDR1 and CDR2 sequences are SEHNR and FQNEAQ (reference sequence). CDR3 residues: CASSFYRGAGLAGVEQYF. As DNA, the CDR3 is TGTGCCAGCAGCTTCTACAGGGGCGCGGGACTAGCGGGAGTTGAGCAGTACTTC.

The chain employs TRBV6-5 and TRBJ2-5, with D tentatively TRBD1 (5 bases). From germline, CDR1 is MNHEY and CDR2 SVGAGI. V was pared by 7 bases and J by 5 bases, with 11 bases between. This CDR3 spans 12 amino acids. The CDR3 loop reads CASMDTLETQYF. Here the CDR3 DNA reads TGTGCCAGCATGGACACATTGGAGACCCAGTACTTC.

The chain carries TRBV19 and TRBJ2-5, with 7 bases identical to TRBD1. V trimming: 1 base; J trimming: 3 bases; junction bases outside the gene matches: 2. CDR1 LNHDA and CDR2 SQIVND come from the germline V gene (reference sequence). The CDR3 runs to 14 residues. The CDR3 nucleotides are TGTGCCAGTAGTATAGCAGGGGGAAAAGAGACCCAGTACTTC. This codes for CASSIAGGKETQYF.

This rearrangement joins TRBV5-1 to TRBJ2-1; TRBD1 agrees at 8 bases. Trimming at V came to 3 bases and at J to 5 bases, leaving 7 bases not matched to a gene. This CDR3 is built from 15 residues. Germline V gene lookup returns CDR1 SGHRS and CDR2 YFSETQ. The CDR3 nucleotides are TGCGCCAGCAGCTCACAGGGGGAGGTCCACAATGAGCAGTTCTTC. The encoded protein is CASSSQGEVHNEQFF. Looking up the rest from reference TRBV5-1 and TRBJ2-1 gives the full variable domain: KAGVTQTPRYLIKTRGQQVTLSCSPISGHRSVSWYQQTPGQGLQFLFEYFSETQRNKGNFPGRFSGRQFSNSRSEMNVSTLELGDSALYLCASSSQGEVHNEQFFGPGTRLTVL.

The chain links TRBV21-1 to TRBJ2-7; TRBD2 reflects the table's D call only, with no check against the DNA. TRBV21-1 is designated a pseudogene. This CDR3 region has 20 residues. The CDR3 bases are TGTGCCAGCAGCAACCCCGGGGGGGGGTCCGACAGGGAACGTCCCTACGAGCAGTACGTC. Encoded protein: CASSNPGGGSDRERPYEQYV.

The chain couples TRBV30 to TRBJ2-7, with 8 bases matching TRBD1. CDR3 size: 14 residues. V gave up 0 bases and J gave up 0 bases; unmatched junction bases: 1. Germline V gene lookup returns CDR1 GTSNPN and CDR2 SVGIG (reference sequence). The CDR3, as DNA: TGTGCCTGGAGTGTACAGGGGGACTCCTACGAGCAGTACTTC. This codes for CAWSVQGDSYEQYF.

The chain couples TRBV28 to TRBJ1-6; no definite D call. CDR3 length: 13 amino acids. Germline lookup yields CDR1 MDHEN and CDR2 SYDVKM. Trimming cost V 4 bases and J 7 bases, with 8 bases left between them. CDR3 region: CASSSPENSPLHF. CDR3 nucleotide sequence: TGTGCCAGCAGTTCACCTGAGAATTCACCCCTCCACTTT.

The chain combines TRBV3-1 (or the pseudogene TRBV3-2) with TRBJ2-3, with D tentatively TRBD2 (5 bases). Trimming left V 2 bases short and J 1 base short, with 19 bases between. The CDR3 sequence is 18 residues long. Germline V gene lookup returns CDR1 LGHDT and CDR2 YNNKEL (reference sequence). The CDR3 is CASSQNPLGRRGTDTQYF. CDR3 coding DNA: TGTGCCAGCAGCCAAAATCCTCTAGGTCGGCGGGGCACAGATACGCAGTATTTT.

V gene TRBV2 combines with J gene TRBJ2-7, with D hard to call. V dropped 0 bases and J dropped 3 bases, with 12 bases sitting between them. Germline CDR1 reads SNHLY; CDR2 reads FYNNEI. The CDR3 has 15 residues. This CDR3 is CASSEAAYANYEQYV. CDR3 DNA: TGTGCCAGCAGTGAAGCCGCATACGCGAACTACGAGCAGTACGTC.

J is TRBJ1-1 and V is TRBV6-5; TRBD1 matches at 8 bases. Trimming at V came to 6 bases and at J to 7 bases, leaving 7 bases not matched to a gene. The CDR3 is made up of 13 amino acids. Per germline, CDR1 MNHEY and CDR2 SVGAGI. The CDR3 DNA follows: TGTGCCAGCAGAGCTGGGACAGGCAATGAAGCTTTCTTT. It translates to CASRAGTGNEAFF.

This chain links TRBV29-1 with TRBJ2-1; TRBD1 agrees at 8 bases. The V and J ends lost 5 bases and 3 bases, in that order; junction bases with no gene match: 3. The CDR3 is 13 residues long. The V gene's germline CDR1 is SQVTM and CDR2 ANQGSEA. The CDR3 nucleotides read TGCAGCGTTTCGGGACAGGACTACAATGAGCAGTTCTTC. This encodes CSVSGQDYNEQFF.

The chain is built from TRBV19 and TRBJ1-5; the match to TRBD1 covers 10 bases. Unmatched junction bases numbered 6, after V lost 5 bases and J lost 2 bases. This CDR3 region has 16 residues. CDR1 LNHDA and CDR2 SQIVND come from the germline V gene (reference sequence). CDR3 bases: TGTGCCAGTAGTGGACCGGGGACAGGGGGCAATCAGCCCCAGCATTTT. It is translated as CASSGPGTGGNQPQHF.

The chain links TRBV24-1 to TRBJ2-5, with 10 bases identical to TRBD2. Losses at the gene ends were 3 bases for V and 5 bases for J; bases not matched to a gene: 8. This CDR3 region has 16 residues. Germline lookup yields CDR1 KGHDR and CDR2 SFDVKD. For the CDR3, the DNA is TGTGCCACCAGTGATACCGGGTCTAGCGGGAGCGAGACCCAGTACTTC. It codes for CATSDTGSSGSETQYF.

This clone was seen a few times. J is TRBJ1-2 and V is TRBV3-1 (or the pseudogene TRBV3-2); no clear D gene. This CDR3 comprises 16 residues. V dropped 0 bases and J dropped 4 bases, with 15 bases sitting between them. Germline V gives CDR1 LGHDT, CDR2 YNNKEL (reference sequence). DNA for the CDR3: TGTGCCAGCAGCCAAGAGAAGGCCGGCCGGGGCTATGGCTACACCTTC. Protein: CASSQEKAGRGYGYTF.

The chain joins TRBV7-2 to TRBJ2-7; D possibly corresponds to TRBD2 (6 bases). CDR3 length: 13 residues. Germline V lookup: CDR1 SGHTA, CDR2 FQGNSA. Trimming shortened V by 1 base and J by 4 bases, and 8 bases separated the two germline ends. The CDR3 DNA reads TGTGCCAGCAGCTTAGAAGGAGGGTACGAGCAGTACTTC. Translated: CASSLEGGYEQYF.

The chain recombines TRBV23-1 with TRBJ2-3; 9 nucleotides align to TRBD2. TRBV23-1 carries the ORF label, with uncertain function. V shed 3 bases and J 0 bases; nucleotides not matched to a gene: 13. CDR3 length: 19 amino acids. The CDR3 loop is CASSHLAGVPVFSTDTQYF. CDR3 DNA sequence: TGCGCCAGCAGTCACTTAGCGGGGGTTCCCGTCTTTAGCACAGATACGCAGTATTTT.

The chain couples TRBV7-2 to TRBJ2-3; weak D call: TRBD2 (5 bases). Trimming removed 1 base from V and 6 bases from J, with 8 bases in between. Germline V lookup: CDR1 SGHTA, CDR2 FQGNSA. This CDR3 contains 13 residues. This CDR3 is CASSLVRGDTQYF. The DNA of the CDR3 is TGTGCCAGCAGCTTAGTAAGAGGGGATACGCAGTATTTT. The full variable domain, in which reference TRBV7-2 and TRBJ2-3 provide the parts outside the CDR3, is GAGVSQSPSNKVTEKGKDVELRCDPISGHTALYWYRQSLGQGLEFLIYFQGNSAPDKSGLPSDRFSAERTGGSVSTLTIQRTQQEDSAVYLCASSLVRGDTQYFGPGTRLTVL.